The 25 T cell receptor beta chains below come from one sample, sequenced in a study of cytomegalovirus exposure and HLA in healthy donors (dated by TCRdb to the late 2010s). Receptor amplification or capture employed the immunoSEQ multiplex PCR assay. For the multiplex PCR, a mixture combining 60 forward primers for TCR Vbeta segments and 13 reverse primers for TCR Jbeta segments was used. Not all clones reach the TCRdb copy of this immuneACCESS table, which keeps in-frame sequences only. Checked studies attribute under half of the gap to unresolved V genes and leave the rest unexplained. This sample gives over 100,000 clones in total; around 67% of them show up just once. Approximately 2% of the sample goes to the ten largest clones. Material for sequencing was PBMCs. The source is a woman in her 40s in good health and CMV-seropositive.

This rearrangement joins TRBV4-2 to TRBJ1-4, with D possibly TRBD1 on 5 matching bases. V dropped 0 bases and J dropped 8 bases, with 19 bases sitting between them. CDR3 length: 17 residues. Germline CDR1 and CDR2: LGHNA and YNFKEQ. The CDR3 DNA sequence: TGTGCCAGCAGCCAAGATGTGCCCTATGGGGCCAGGGAAAAACTGTTTTTT. It encodes CASSQDVPYGAREKLFF.

CDR3 nucleotides: TGTGCCAGCAGTTCTCTATTCCTGGGACAGGGAAAAGGCTACACCTTC. Protein product: CASSSLFLGQGKGYTF. V is TRBV28 and J is TRBJ1-2; 9 bases are a match to TRBD1. Per the germline V gene, CDR1 is MDHEN and CDR2 is SYDVKM. The CDR3 sequence is 16 residues long. V lost 4 bases, J lost 8 bases, and 14 bases stayed unmatched.

The rearrangement uses TRBV7-2 and TRBJ2-1, with D perhaps TRBD1 (8 bases). Germline V gives CDR1 SGHTA, CDR2 FQGNSA. V gave up 10 bases and J gave up 5 bases, with 15 bases separating them. The CDR3 has 13 amino acids. CDR3 residues: CATQGGAHNEQFF. The CDR3 coding sequence is TGTGCCACACAGGGGGGGGCCCACAATGAGCAGTTCTTC.

V usage is TRBV5-5 and J usage is TRBJ1-1; a possible D gene is TRBD1 (5 bases). The CDR3 totals 16 residues. Germline V CDR1 and CDR2: SGHKS, YYEKEE (reference sequence). V gave up 0 bases and J gave up 1 base, with 13 bases separating them. The DNA for the CDR3 is TGTGCCAGCAGCTTGGCGGGGGACCGCAGGAACACTGAAGCTTTCTTT. Amino acid sequence: CASSLAGDRRNTEAFF.

The chain couples TRBV7-3 to TRBJ2-3; TRBD2 aligns across 8 bases. The CDR3 is made up of 15 amino acids. Unmatched junction bases numbered 5, after V lost 2 bases and J lost 4 bases. The V gene's germline CDR1 is SGHTA and CDR2 FQGTGA. The CDR3 DNA follows: TGTGCCAGCAGCTTAGTCGGGAGGGCCTCAGATACGCAGTATTTT. Protein sequence: CASSLVGRASDTQYF.

CDR3 protein: CASSVPVAGHNEQFF. In DNA, the CDR3 is TGTGCCAGCAGCGTACCGGTAGCGGGGCACAATGAGCAGTTCTTC. V and J are TRBV9 and TRBJ2-1, with 8 bases identical to TRBD2. V lost 1 base and J lost 5; bases outside the gene matches: 5. The germline CDR1 and CDR2 sequences are SGDLS and YYNGEE. The CDR3 extends over 15 amino acids. Variable domain in full (rest from reference TRBV9 and TRBJ2-1): DSGVTQTPKHLITATGQRVTLRCSPRSGDLSVYWYQQSLDQGLQFLIQYYNGEERAKGNILERFSAQQFPDLHSELNLSSLELGDSALYFCASSVPVAGHNEQFFGPGTRLTVL.

This rearrangement joins TRBV7-2 to TRBJ1-1, with TRBD1 matching over 7 bases. With V trimmed by 4 bases and J by 4 bases, 6 bases remained unmatched. This CDR3 region has 14 residues. CDR1 and CDR2 from the germline V gene are SGHTA and FQGNSA. This chain's CDR3 is CASSSRQGGTEAFF. The CDR3 DNA sequence: TGTGCCAGCAGCTCAAGACAGGGTGGCACTGAAGCTTTCTTT.

CDR3 sequence reads: CATYDRGRVNTEAFF. The CDR3 DNA is TGTGCCACATACGACAGGGGTCGGGTGAACACTGAAGCTTTCTTT. The chain links TRBV19 to TRBJ1-1, with 8 bases identical to TRBD1. J gave up 0 bases and V 10 bases, and 10 bases lay outside the gene matches. Germline lookup yields CDR1 LNHDA and CDR2 SQIVND (reference sequence). The CDR3 covers 15 residues.

By its share, this clone is medium-sized. CDR3 nucleotides: TGTGCCAGCAGCTTCCCGGTCCCCCAGCATTTT. As protein: CASSFPVPQHF. This chain links TRBV5-5 with TRBJ1-5, with D unclear. V was pared by 2 bases and J by 10 bases, with 7 bases between. In germline, CDR1 is SGHKS, CDR2 YYEKEE (reference sequence). The CDR3 is made up of 11 amino acids.

This chain connects TRBV18 to TRBJ2-7; D gene uncertain. The germline V gene has CDR1 KGHSH and CDR2 LQKENI. V shed 2 bases and J shed 5 bases, with 10 bases lying between them. The CDR3 covers 13 residues. The CDR3 sequence is CASSPALKNEQYF. Written as DNA, the CDR3 is TGTGCCAGCTCACCAGCCCTAAAAAACGAGCAGTACTTC.

J is TRBJ1-6 and V is TRBV19; weak D call: TRBD1 (5 bases). Trimming cost V 4 bases and J 2 bases, with 6 bases left between them. CDR1 LNHDA and CDR2 SQIVND come from the germline V gene (reference sequence). The CDR3 loop spans 14 amino acids. The CDR3 nucleotides are TGTGCCAGTAGTAGGGGGGCCTATAATTCACCCCTCCACTTT. It encodes CASSRGAYNSPLHF.

The rearrangement uses TRBV6-1 and TRBJ2-3; TRBD2 aligns across 9 bases. V lost 6 bases, J lost 2 bases, and 3 bases stayed unmatched. Germline loops: CDR1 MNHNS, CDR2 SASEGT. The CDR3 is 14 residues long. The CDR3 here is CASRTSGDTDTQYF. The CDR3, as DNA: TGTGCCAGCAGGACTAGCGGAGACACAGATACGCAGTATTTT.

This clone appeared a few times. This chain connects TRBV2 to TRBJ1-2, with D perhaps matching TRBD1 (5 bases). CDR3 size: 15 residues. Germline CDR1 is SNHLY and CDR2 is FYNNEI. Trimming took 6 bases from V and 0 from J, leaving 14 bases between them. For the CDR3, the DNA is TGTGCCAGCAGCGAAAGGACATCTCCTAACTATGGCTACACCTTC. It yields the protein CASSERTSPNYGYTF. Full variable domain (outside the CDR3, taken from reference TRBV2 and TRBJ1-2): EPEVTQTPSHQVTQMGQEVILRCVPISNHLYFYWYRQILGQKVEFLVSFYNNEISEKSEIFDDQFSVERPDGSNFTLKIRSTKLEDSAMYFCASSERTSPNYGYTFGSGTRLTVV.

V is TRBV7-8 and J is TRBJ1-6; TRBD1 matches at 8 bases. With V trimmed by 5 bases and J by 0 bases, 12 bases remained unmatched. Germline V gene sequence: CDR1 SGHVS, CDR2 FQNEAQ. The CDR3 runs 19 residues. CDR3 bases: TGTGCCAGCAGCCTCACTCCGGGACAGGAGAGCTCCTATAATTCACCCCTCCACTTT. It codes for CASSLTPGQESSYNSPLHF.

This clone was detected only a few times. This sequence joins TRBV2 and TRBJ1-1, with 8 bases lining up with TRBD1. The germline gives CDR1 SNHLY, CDR2 FYNNEI. V was clipped by 10 bases and J by 5 bases; unmatched bases: 12. The CDR3 has 14 residues. Written as DNA, the CDR3 is TGTGCCACCGGCCAGGGGGCGCGGAGTACTGAAGCTTTCTTT. This codes for CATGQGARSTEAFF.

This chain's CDR3 is CASGRNGGVTEAFF. The CDR3 coding sequence is TGTGCCAGCGGAAGAAACGGGGGGGTCACTGAAGCTTTCTTT. This chain joins TRBV6-5 and TRBJ1-1; perhaps TRBD1 as D (5 bases). Germline V lookup: CDR1 MNHEY, CDR2 SVGAGI. The CDR3 spans 14 residues. The V end was cut by 8 bases, the J end by 4 bases, with 17 bases between.

This chain uses TRBV11-2 with TRBJ2-6; D might be TRBD1 (6 bases). CDR3 length equals 20 residues. Germline CDR1 reads SGHAT; CDR2 reads FQNNGV. Trimming pared 0 bases from V and 4 bases from J, leaving 22 bases between. For the CDR3, the DNA is TGTGCCAGCAGCTTAGATCCAATGTGGGGGCCTGGTAGGGGGGCCAACGTCCTGACTTTC. Protein product: CASSLDPMWGPGRGANVLTF. The variable domain in full, with the rest retrieved from reference TRBV11-2 and TRBJ2-6, is EAGVAQSPRYKIIEKRQSVAFWCNPISGHATLYWYQQILGQGPKLLIQFQNNGVVDDSQLPKDRFSAERLKGVDSTLKIQPAKLEDSAVYLCASSLDPMWGPGRGANVLTFGAGSRLTVL.

The chain joins TRBV5-1 to TRBJ1-1, with D possibly TRBD1 on 6 matching bases. Looked up from germline, CDR1 is SGHRS and CDR2 is YFSETQ. Between the trimmed V and J ends, which lost 4 bases and 1 base, there was a span of 17 bases. The CDR3 consists of 16 residues. CDR3 sequence reads: CASSGGAAPRNTEAFF. CDR3 coding DNA: TGCGCCAGCAGCGGGGGGGCGGCCCCCAGGAACACTGAAGCTTTCTTT.

This CDR3 reads CASSLYDRRRNEKLFF. CDR3 nucleotide sequence: TGTGCCAGCAGTTTATACGACAGGCGACGCAATGAAAAACTGTTTTTT. The V call is TRBV28, the J call TRBJ1-4; D is perhaps TRBD1 (6 bases). The V gene's germline CDR1 is MDHEN and CDR2 SYDVKM. The CDR3 is 16 amino acids. V was pared by 1 base and J by 5 bases, with 14 bases between. Full variable domain (remainder filled in from reference TRBV28 and TRBJ1-4): DVKVTQSSRYLVKRTGEKVFLECVQDMDHENMFWYRQDPGLGLRLIYFSYDVKMKEKGDIPEGYSVSREKKERFSLILESASTNQTSMYLCASSLYDRRRNEKLFFGSGTQLSVL.

V gene TRBV6-1 combines with J gene TRBJ2-7; 8 bases are a match to TRBD2. Germline V gene lookup returns CDR1 MNHNS and CDR2 SASEGT. V lost 1 base to trimming and J lost 0 bases; unmatched junction nucleotides: 11. This CDR3 is built from 18 residues. This CDR3 is CASSEDPPPGGPSYEQYF. CDR3 sequence (DNA): TGTGCCAGCAGTGAAGACCCCCCCCCGGGAGGGCCCTCCTACGAGCAGTACTTC.

The chain uses TRBV19 and TRBJ1-2, with D possibly being TRBD1 (5 bases). Germline CDR1 and CDR2: LNHDA and SQIVND (reference sequence). V gave up 1 base and J gave up 0 bases, with 9 bases separating them. CDR3 length equals 15 residues. CDR3 coding DNA: TGTGCCAGTAGTATAGGACAGAATACTAACTATGGCTACACCTTC. This sequence encodes CASSIGQNTNYGYTF. The complete variable domain, with remaining parts taken from reference TRBV19 and TRBJ1-2, reads DGGITQSPKYLFRKEGQNVTLSCEQNLNHDAMYWYRQDPGQGLRLIYYSQIVNDFQKGDIAEGYSVSREKKESFPLTVTSAQKNPTAFYLCASSIGQNTNYGYTFGSGTRLTVV.

This chain uses TRBV7-2 with TRBJ1-6; D remains unclear. Germline CDR1 is SGHTA and CDR2 is FQGNSA. V was shortened by 5 bases and J by 0 bases, with 14 bases between the two germline ends. This CDR3 region has 17 residues. The CDR3: CASSRVLPSSYNSPLHF. CDR3 in DNA: TGTGCCAGCAGCCGAGTTCTACCCTCCTCCTATAATTCACCCCTCCACTTT.

V and J are TRBV11-2 and TRBJ1-3; D gene uncertain. The CDR3 spans 13 residues. Per the germline V gene, CDR1 is SGHAT and CDR2 is FQNNGV. Trimming cost V 6 bases and J 0 bases, with 6 bases left between them. The CDR3 nucleotides read TGTGCCAGCAGTCGGGGCTCTGGAAACACCATATATTTT. Protein sequence: CASSRGSGNTIYF. The full variable domain, in which reference TRBV11-2 and TRBJ1-3 provide the parts outside the CDR3, is EAGVAQSPRYKIIEKRQSVAFWCNPISGHATLYWYQQILGQGPKLLIQFQNNGVVDDSQLPKDRFSAERLKGVDSTLKIQPAKLEDSAVYLCASSRGSGNTIYFGEGSWLTVV.

The chain is built from TRBV30 and TRBJ1-2; 9 bases agree with TRBD1. CDR3 length: 13 residues. CDR1 and CDR2 (germline): GTSNPN, SVGIG (reference sequence). Trimming removed 5 bases from V and 7 bases from J; junction bases left unmatched: 8. The CDR3: CAWVGQGYGGYTF. DNA for the CDR3: TGTGCCTGGGTGGGACAGGGCTACGGTGGCTACACCTTC.

V and J are TRBV5-1 and TRBJ1-1, with TRBD1 matching over 8 bases. The CDR3 runs to 12 residues. Germline CDR1 and CDR2: SGHRS and YFSETQ. V trimming: 7 bases; J trimming: 6 bases; junction bases outside the gene matches: 5. The CDR3 DNA reads TGCGCCAGCGTTCAGGGGGCGGCTGAAGCTTTCTTT. Amino acid sequence: CASVQGAAEAFF.